The 18 T cell receptor beta chains reported below all come from one sample, sequenced in a study of control samples from healthy donors and cancer patients. Profiled with immunoSEQ multiplex PCR; TCRdb holds only in-frame clones, not every one. Here the sample spans 100,000 to 150,000 clones, under 90% being singletons. Sequencing used PBMCs. The receptors come from a man in his fifties or sixties with head and neck cancer.

In this sample, this clone turned up a few times. CDR3: CASSQVFTDSPLHF. For the CDR3, the DNA is TGTGCCAGCAGCCAAGTATTTACAGATTCACCCCTCCACTTT. The chain employs TRBV3-1 (or the pseudogene TRBV3-2) and TRBJ1-6; D gene unclear. This CDR3 contains 14 residues. Germline CDR1 is LGHDT and CDR2 is YNNKEL (reference sequence). Between the trimmed V and J ends, which lost 1 base and 8 bases, there was a span of 9 bases.

The chain couples TRBV7-3 to TRBJ2-2; D gene unclear. V gave up 5 bases and J gave up 5 bases, with 9 bases separating them. CDR1 is SGHTA, CDR2 FQGTGA, per germline. The CDR3 is 13 residues long. CDR3 sequence (DNA): TGTGCCAGCAGCGTCATGGGTACCGGGGAGCTGTTTTTT. Its translation: CASSVMGTGELFF. The full variable domain, in which reference TRBV7-3 and TRBJ2-2 provide the parts outside the CDR3, is GAGVSQTPSNKVTEKGKYVELRCDPISGHTALYWYRQSLGQGPEFLIYFQGTGAADDSGLPNDRFFAVRPEGSVSTLKIQRTERGDSAVYLCASSVMGTGELFFGEGSRLTVL.

This chain joins TRBV28 and TRBJ2-5, with D tentatively TRBD1 (6 bases). V was pared by 5 bases and J by 7 bases, with 14 bases between. Germline V gene lookup returns CDR1 MDHEN and CDR2 SYDVKM. This CDR3 comprises 13 residues. CDR3 amino acids: CASSLGQGGTQYF. CDR3 coding DNA: TGTGCCAGCAGTCTGGGACAAGGGGGGACCCAGTACTTC.

This chain joins TRBV4-1 and TRBJ1-3; D unresolved. The CDR3 runs to 18 residues. V was clipped by 1 base and J by 4 bases, with 20 bases between them. Germline loops: CDR1 MGHRA, CDR2 YSYEKL. In DNA form, the CDR3 reads TGCGCCAGCAGCCAAGGCTTGTTACGCCGGGCTAGAGGAAACACCATATATTTT. This gives the protein CASSQGLLRRARGNTIYF.

The rearrangement links TRBV7-9 to TRBJ1-4, with unresolved D. Germline V gene data show CDR1 as SEHNR and CDR2 as FQNEAQ (reference sequence). V lost 1 base to trimming and J lost 5 bases, with 8 bases between them. This CDR3 is built from 14 residues. The CDR3: CASSLEVGNEKLFF. The DNA for the CDR3 is TGTGCCAGCAGCTTAGAGGTGGGGAATGAAAAACTGTTTTTT.

The J gene is TRBJ1-1, the V gene TRBV3-1 (or the pseudogene TRBV3-2), with 7 bases aligning to TRBD1. Germline V CDR1 and CDR2: LGHDT, YNNKEL (reference sequence). CDR3 size: 13 residues. The trim removed 4 bases at V and 4 bases at J, leaving 3 bases unmatched. The CDR3 loop reads CASSPRGITEAFF. CDR3 nucleotides: TGTGCCAGCAGCCCCAGGGGGATCACTGAAGCTTTCTTT.

The rearrangement joins TRBV5-5 to TRBJ2-1, with a possible D match to TRBD1 (6 bases). The CDR3 is made up of 17 amino acids. Trimming pared 5 bases from V and 7 bases from J, leaving 25 bases between. Germline lookup yields CDR1 SGHKS and CDR2 YYEKEE (reference sequence). The CDR3 sequence is CASSLFSTGFPRNEQFF. The CDR3 DNA reads as TGTGCCAGCAGTCTTTTTAGCACAGGGTTCCCCAGGAATGAGCAGTTCTTC.

About this clone itself: Relative to the germline gene, one junction end is altered; a read error may explain this. The chain employs TRBV14 and TRBJ2-5, with D tentatively TRBD1 or TRBD2 (5 bases each). The CDR3 totals 14 residues. CDR1 is SGHDN, CDR2 FVKESK, per germline. In DNA form, the CDR3 reads TGTGCCAGCAGCCGTGTCGGGGCCCAAGGGACCCAGTACTTC. This translates into CASSRVGAQGTQYF. The whole variable domain, remainder taken from reference TRBV14 and TRBJ2-5, is EAGVTQFPSHSVIEKGQTVTLRCDPISGHDNLYWYRRVMGKEIKFLLHFVKESKQDESGMPNNRFLAERTGGTYSTLKVQPAELEDSGVYFCASSRVGAQGTQYFGPGTRLLVL.

V usage is TRBV24-1 and J usage is TRBJ2-1; perhaps TRBD1 as D (5 bases). V lost 10 bases and J lost 3, with 15 bases in between. Germline CDR1 reads KGHDR; CDR2 reads SFDVKD. The CDR3 covers 14 residues. The CDR3 reads CATSQGKSYNEQFF. The CDR3, as DNA: TGTGCCACTAGCCAGGGTAAGAGCTACAATGAGCAGTTCTTC.

V usage is TRBV10-3 and J usage is TRBJ1-4, with 7 bases lining up with TRBD1. V lost 4 bases to trimming and J lost 7 bases; unmatched junction nucleotides: 9. Germline V gene data show CDR1 as ENHRY and CDR2 as SYGVKD. CDR3 size: 15 residues. CDR3 bases: TGTGCCATCAGTGTACTAGGGGGCGTTGGTGAAAAACTGTTTTTT. Its protein is CAISVLGGVGEKLFF.

The chain couples TRBV4-2 to TRBJ1-6; D is unclear. The CDR3 contains 15 residues. Germline-derived CDR1 and CDR2 are LGHNA and YNFKEQ. Trimming took 0 bases from V and 2 from J, leaving 5 bases between them. DNA of the CDR3: TGTGCCAGCAGCCAAGACTTCACCTATAATTCACCCCTCCACTTT. It specifies CASSQDFTYNSPLHF.

In DNA, the CDR3 is TGCGCCAGCAGCTTTCCAGGGCCGTCGAACACCGGGGAGCTGTTTTTT. Its translation is CASSFPGPSNTGELFF. The chain is built from TRBV5-1 and TRBJ2-2; possibly TRBD1 for D (5 bases). V lost 2 bases and J 0 bases, leaving 11 bases between the germline ends. The CDR3 consists of 16 residues. The germline V gene has CDR1 SGHRS and CDR2 YFSETQ.

The CDR3 DNA is TGTGCCAGCAGCCTACAGGGGGTAGGCTACGAGCAGTACTTC. Amino acid sequence: CASSLQGVGYEQYF. The rearrangement joins TRBV28 to TRBJ2-7; 8 positions agree with TRBD1. The length of the CDR3 is 14 residues. J gave up 3 bases and V 6 bases, and 7 bases lay outside the gene matches. CDR1 MDHEN and CDR2 SYDVKM come from the germline V gene.

The CDR3 nucleotides read TGTGCCAGCAGGGGCGCCCCGGTCCAAACAGATACGCAGTATTTT. This encodes CASRGAPVQTDTQYF. This chain links TRBV2 with TRBJ2-3; no definite D call. The V gene lost 6 bases and the J gene lost 3 bases, with 16 bases spanning the gap. CDR1 SNHLY and CDR2 FYNNEI come from the germline V gene. The CDR3 is 15 amino acids.

This sequence joins TRBV9 and TRBJ1-6; 7 nucleotides match TRBD1. The germline gives CDR1 SGDLS, CDR2 YYNGEE. Trimming took 4 bases from V and 7 from J; bases not matched to a gene: 5. This CDR3 comprises 14 residues. DNA of the CDR3: TGTGCCAGCAGCCAGACAGGGAGCAATTCACCCCTCCACTTT. Protein product: CASSQTGSNSPLHF.

The chain is built from TRBV6-6 and TRBJ2-1; D possibly corresponds to TRBD1 (5 bases). Per germline, CDR1 MNHNY and CDR2 SVGAGI (reference sequence). This CDR3 spans 14 amino acids. Trimming stripped 7 bases from V and 2 bases from J, with 12 bases between. The CDR3 region is CASNYGATYNEQFF. In DNA, the CDR3 is TGTGCCAGCAACTATGGGGCCACCTACAATGAGCAGTTCTTC.

The J gene is TRBJ2-3, the V gene TRBV14; a weak D match, TRBD1 (5 bases). The CDR3 spans 17 residues. CDR1 and CDR2 (germline): SGHDN, FVKESK. The V and J ends lost 5 bases and 0 bases respectively, with 18 bases between them. This chain's CDR3 is CASSGQTVPTSTDTQYF. CDR3 nucleotide sequence: TGTGCCAGCAGCGGACAAACAGTGCCGACTAGCACAGATACGCAGTATTTT.

V gene TRBV2 combines with J gene TRBJ1-2; D is uncertain. The germline V and J ends were trimmed by 3 bases and 0 bases, with 11 bases remaining between them. This CDR3 is 15 amino acids long. From germline, CDR1 is SNHLY and CDR2 FYNNEI. In DNA, the CDR3 is TGTGCCAGCAGTGACCCGACGTCTCCTAACTATGGCTACACCTTC. This sequence encodes CASSDPTSPNYGYTF.